This T cell receptor (beta chain) was captured by sequencing in a study of OX40 agonist ivuxolimab in advanced cancers. Whole-study context: Those enrolled were approximately 83% male, with a mean age of roughly 60 years and ages from roughly 20 to 85.

Germline lookup yields CDR1 LGHNA and CDR2 YSLEER. V shed 1 base and J 7 bases; nucleotides not matched to a gene: 3. This CDR3 is 15 amino acids long. The repertoire was sequenced with immunoSEQ multiplex PCR; TCRdb's copy has only in-frame clones and lacks some. The sample includes 130,000 or so clones, roughly 95% of them seen just once. The receptor was derived from an adult with an advanced solid tumor such as melanoma, head and neck, liver or kidney cancer. The specimen comprised CD4+ or CD8+ T cells sorted from blood, sampled in a trial of the OX40 agonist ivuxolimab. The chain carries TRBV4-3 and TRBJ1-4; 10 bases align to TRBD1. CDR3 sequence reads: CASSQGGQGFEKLFF. DNA for the CDR3: TGCGCCAGCAGCCAAGGGGGACAGGGGTTTGAAAAACTGTTTTTT.